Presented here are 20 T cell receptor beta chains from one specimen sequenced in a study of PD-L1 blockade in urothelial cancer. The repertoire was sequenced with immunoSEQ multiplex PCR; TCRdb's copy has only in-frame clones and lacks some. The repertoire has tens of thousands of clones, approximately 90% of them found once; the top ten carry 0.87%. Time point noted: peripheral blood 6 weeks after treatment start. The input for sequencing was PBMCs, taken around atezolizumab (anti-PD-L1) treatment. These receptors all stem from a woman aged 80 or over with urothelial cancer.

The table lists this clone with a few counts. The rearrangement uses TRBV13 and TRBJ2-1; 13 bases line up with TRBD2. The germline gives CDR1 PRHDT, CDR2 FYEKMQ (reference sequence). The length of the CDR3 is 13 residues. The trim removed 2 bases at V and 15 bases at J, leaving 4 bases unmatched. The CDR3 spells CASSLLLAGGLFF. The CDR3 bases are TGTGCCAGCAGCTTATTACTAGCGGGAGGGCTGTTCTTC.

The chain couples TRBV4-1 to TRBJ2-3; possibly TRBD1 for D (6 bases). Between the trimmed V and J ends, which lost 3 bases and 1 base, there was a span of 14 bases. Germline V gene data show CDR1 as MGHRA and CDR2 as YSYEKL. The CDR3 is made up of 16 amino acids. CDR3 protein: CASSQAGTLRTDTQYF. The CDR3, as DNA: TGCGCCAGCAGCCAGGCCGGGACACTACGCACAGATACGCAGTATTTT.

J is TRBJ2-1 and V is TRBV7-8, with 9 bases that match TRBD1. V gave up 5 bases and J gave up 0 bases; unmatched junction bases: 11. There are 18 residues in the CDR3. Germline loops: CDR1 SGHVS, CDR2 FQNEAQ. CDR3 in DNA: TGTGCCAGCAGCCTCCGGGACAGGGATTGGGGCTCCTACAATGAGCAGTTCTTC. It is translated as CASSLRDRDWGSYNEQFF.

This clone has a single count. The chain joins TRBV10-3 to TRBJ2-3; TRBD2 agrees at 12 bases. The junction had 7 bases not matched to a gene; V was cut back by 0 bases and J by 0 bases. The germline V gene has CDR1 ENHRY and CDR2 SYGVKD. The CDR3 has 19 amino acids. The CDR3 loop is CAISESRGTSGSSTDTQYF. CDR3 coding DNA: TGTGCCATCAGTGAGTCGAGGGGGACTAGCGGGTCTAGCACAGATACGCAGTATTTT.

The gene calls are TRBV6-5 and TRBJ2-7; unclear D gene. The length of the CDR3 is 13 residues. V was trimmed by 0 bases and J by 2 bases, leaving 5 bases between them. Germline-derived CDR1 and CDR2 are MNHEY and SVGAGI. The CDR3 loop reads CASSYSGPYEQYF. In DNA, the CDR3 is TGTGCCAGCAGTTACTCGGGCCCCTACGAGCAGTACTTC.

The DNA of the CDR3 is TGCAGCGTCCTGGGACTAGCGGGAGAGACCTACGAGCAGTACTTC. As protein: CSVLGLAGETYEQYF. V gene TRBV29-1 combines with J gene TRBJ2-7; 14 bases match TRBD2. This CDR3 contains 15 residues. V shed 6 bases and J 2 bases; nucleotides not matched to a gene: 6. Germline loops: CDR1 SQVTM, CDR2 ANQGSEA.

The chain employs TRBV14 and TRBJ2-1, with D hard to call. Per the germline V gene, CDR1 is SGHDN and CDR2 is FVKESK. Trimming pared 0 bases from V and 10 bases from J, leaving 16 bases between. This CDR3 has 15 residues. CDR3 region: CASSQDYLLAAEQFF. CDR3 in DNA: TGTGCCAGCAGCCAAGATTACCTCTTGGCGGCCGAGCAGTTCTTC. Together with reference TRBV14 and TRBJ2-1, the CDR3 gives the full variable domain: EAGVTQFPSHSVIEKGQTVTLRCDPISGHDNLYWYRRVMGKEIKFLLHFVKESKQDESGMPNNRFLAERTGGTYSTLKVQPAELEDSGVYFCASSQDYLLAAEQFFGPGTRLTVL.

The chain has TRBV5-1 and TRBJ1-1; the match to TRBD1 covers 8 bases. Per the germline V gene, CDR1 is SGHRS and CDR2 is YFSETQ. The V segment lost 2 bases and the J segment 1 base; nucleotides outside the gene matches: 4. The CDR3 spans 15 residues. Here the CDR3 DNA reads TGCGCCAGCAGCTTAACCAGGGGGCCGAACACTGAAGCTTTCTTT. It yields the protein CASSLTRGPNTEAFF.

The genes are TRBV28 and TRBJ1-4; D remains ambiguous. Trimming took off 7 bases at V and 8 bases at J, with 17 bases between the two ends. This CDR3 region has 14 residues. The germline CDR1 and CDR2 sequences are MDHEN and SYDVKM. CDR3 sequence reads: CASTEDTRGEKLFF. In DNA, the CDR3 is TGTGCCAGCACCGAGGATACCAGAGGGGAAAAACTGTTTTTT.

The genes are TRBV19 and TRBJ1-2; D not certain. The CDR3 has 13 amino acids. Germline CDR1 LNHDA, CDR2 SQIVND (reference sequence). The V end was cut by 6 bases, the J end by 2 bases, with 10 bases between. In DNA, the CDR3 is TGTGCCAGTAGCCTCACAGACAACTATGGCTACACCTTC. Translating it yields CASSLTDNYGYTF.

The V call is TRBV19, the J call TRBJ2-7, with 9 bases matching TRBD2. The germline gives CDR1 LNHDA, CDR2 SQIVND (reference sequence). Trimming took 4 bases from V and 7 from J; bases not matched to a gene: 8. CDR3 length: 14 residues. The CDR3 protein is CASSSLAGVGEQYF. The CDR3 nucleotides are TGTGCCAGTAGTAGCTTAGCGGGAGTAGGAGAGCAGTACTTC.

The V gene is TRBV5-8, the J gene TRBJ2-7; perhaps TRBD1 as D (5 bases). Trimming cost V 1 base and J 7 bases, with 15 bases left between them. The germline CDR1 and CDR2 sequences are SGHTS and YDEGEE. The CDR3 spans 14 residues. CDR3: CASSLNLGPWEQYF. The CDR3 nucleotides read TGTGCCAGCAGCTTGAACTTGGGGCCTTGGGAGCAGTACTTC.

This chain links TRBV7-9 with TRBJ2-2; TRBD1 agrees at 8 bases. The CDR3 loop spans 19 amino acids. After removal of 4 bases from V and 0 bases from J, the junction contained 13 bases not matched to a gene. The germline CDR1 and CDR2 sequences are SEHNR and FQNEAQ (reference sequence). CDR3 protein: CASSSSTGAGLANTGELFF. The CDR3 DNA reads TGTGCCAGCAGCTCGTCGACAGGGGCTGGATTGGCGAACACCGGGGAGCTGTTTTTT.

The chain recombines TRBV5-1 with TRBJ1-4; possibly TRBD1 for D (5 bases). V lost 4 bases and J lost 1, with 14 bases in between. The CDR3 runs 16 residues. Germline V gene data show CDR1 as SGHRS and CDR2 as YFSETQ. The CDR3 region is CASSPGNKGTNEKLFF. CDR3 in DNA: TGCGCCAGCAGCCCAGGGAACAAGGGAACTAATGAAAAACTGTTTTTT.

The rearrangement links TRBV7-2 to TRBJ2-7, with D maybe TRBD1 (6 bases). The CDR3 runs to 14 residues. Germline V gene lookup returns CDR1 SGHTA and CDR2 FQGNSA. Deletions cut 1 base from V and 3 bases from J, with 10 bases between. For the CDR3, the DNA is TGTGCCAGCAGCTTAGAGCAGGGGATCTACGAGCAGTACTTC. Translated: CASSLEQGIYEQYF.

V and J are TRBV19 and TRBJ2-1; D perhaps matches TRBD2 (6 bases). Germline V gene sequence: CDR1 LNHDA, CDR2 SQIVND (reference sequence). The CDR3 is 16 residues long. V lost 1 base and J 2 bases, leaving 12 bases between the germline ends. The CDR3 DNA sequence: TGTGCCAGTAGTATAGTGGGGGGTCAGGCCTACAATGAGCAGTTCTTC. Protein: CASSIVGGQAYNEQFF.

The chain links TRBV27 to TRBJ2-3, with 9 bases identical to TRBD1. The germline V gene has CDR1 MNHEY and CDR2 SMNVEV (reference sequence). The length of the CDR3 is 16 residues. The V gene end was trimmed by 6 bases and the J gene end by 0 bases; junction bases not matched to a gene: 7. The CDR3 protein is CASSRGQGQSTDTQYF. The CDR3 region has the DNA TGTGCCAGCAGCCGCGGACAGGGGCAGAGCACAGATACGCAGTATTTT.

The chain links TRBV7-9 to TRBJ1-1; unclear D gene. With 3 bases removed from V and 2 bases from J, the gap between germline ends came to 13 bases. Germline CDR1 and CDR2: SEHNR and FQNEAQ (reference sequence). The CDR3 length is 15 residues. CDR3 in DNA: TGTGCCAGCAGCTTCTGGGCCGGCCTTAACACTGAAGCTTTCTTT. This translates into CASSFWAGLNTEAFF.

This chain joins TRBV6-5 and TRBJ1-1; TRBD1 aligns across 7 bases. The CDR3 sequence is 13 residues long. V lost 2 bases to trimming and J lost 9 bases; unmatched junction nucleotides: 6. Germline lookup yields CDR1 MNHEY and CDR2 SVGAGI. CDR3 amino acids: CASSYRDREQAFF. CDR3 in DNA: TGTGCCAGCAGTTACCGAGACAGGGAACAAGCTTTCTTT.

CDR3 sequence reads: CASSSSRVGGNTIYF. The CDR3 DNA reads as TGTGCCAGCAGCTCGAGCAGGGTTGGTGGAAACACCATATATTTT. The gene calls are TRBV5-6 and TRBJ1-3, with D possibly being TRBD1 (5 bases). V gave up 3 bases and J gave up 3 bases, with 13 bases separating them. The CDR3 extends over 15 amino acids. CDR1 is SGHDT, CDR2 YYEEEE, per germline.